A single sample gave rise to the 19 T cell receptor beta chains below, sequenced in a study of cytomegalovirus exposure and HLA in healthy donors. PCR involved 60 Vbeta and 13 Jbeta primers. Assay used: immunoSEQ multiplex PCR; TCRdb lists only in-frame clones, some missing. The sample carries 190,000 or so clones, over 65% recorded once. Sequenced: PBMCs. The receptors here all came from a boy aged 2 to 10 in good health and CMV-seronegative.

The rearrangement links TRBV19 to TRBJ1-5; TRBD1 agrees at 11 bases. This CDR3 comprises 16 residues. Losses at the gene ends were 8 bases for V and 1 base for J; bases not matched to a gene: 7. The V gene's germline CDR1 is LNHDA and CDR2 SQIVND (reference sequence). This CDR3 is CASSRTGGASNQPQHF. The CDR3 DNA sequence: TGTGCCAGTTCCCGGACAGGGGGCGCGAGCAATCAGCCCCAGCATTTT.

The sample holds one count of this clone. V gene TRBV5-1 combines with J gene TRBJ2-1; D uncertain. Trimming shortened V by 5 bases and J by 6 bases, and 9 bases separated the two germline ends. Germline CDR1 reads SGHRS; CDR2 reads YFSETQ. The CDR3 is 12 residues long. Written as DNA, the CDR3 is TGCGCCAGCAGGGTCCCCAGCAATGAGCAGTTCTTC. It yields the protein CASRVPSNEQFF.

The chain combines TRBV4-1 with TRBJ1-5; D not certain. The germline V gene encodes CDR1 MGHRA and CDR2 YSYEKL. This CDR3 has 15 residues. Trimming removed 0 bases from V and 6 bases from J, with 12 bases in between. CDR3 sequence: CASSQDPGWTQPQHF. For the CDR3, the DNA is TGCGCCAGCAGCCAAGACCCGGGGTGGACTCAGCCCCAGCATTTT.

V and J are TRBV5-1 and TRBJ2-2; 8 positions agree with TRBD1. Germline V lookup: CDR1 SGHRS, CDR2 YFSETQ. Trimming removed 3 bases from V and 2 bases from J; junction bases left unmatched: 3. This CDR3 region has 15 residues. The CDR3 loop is CASSSPGGNTGELFF. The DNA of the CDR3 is TGCGCCAGCAGCTCTCCAGGGGGCAACACCGGGGAGCTGTTTTTT.

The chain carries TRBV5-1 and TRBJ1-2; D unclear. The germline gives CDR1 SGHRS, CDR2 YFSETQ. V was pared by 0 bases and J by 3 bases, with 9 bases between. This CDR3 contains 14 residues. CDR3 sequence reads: CASSLAISDYGYTF. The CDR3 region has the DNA TGCGCCAGCAGCTTGGCCATTTCGGACTATGGCTACACCTTC.

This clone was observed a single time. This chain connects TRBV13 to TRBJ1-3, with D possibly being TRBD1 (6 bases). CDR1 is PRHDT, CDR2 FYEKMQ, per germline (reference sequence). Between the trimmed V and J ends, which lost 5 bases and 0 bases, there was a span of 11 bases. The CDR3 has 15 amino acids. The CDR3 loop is CASSLWTVSGNTIYF. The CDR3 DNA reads TGTGCCAGCAGCCTATGGACAGTCTCTGGAAACACCATATATTTT.

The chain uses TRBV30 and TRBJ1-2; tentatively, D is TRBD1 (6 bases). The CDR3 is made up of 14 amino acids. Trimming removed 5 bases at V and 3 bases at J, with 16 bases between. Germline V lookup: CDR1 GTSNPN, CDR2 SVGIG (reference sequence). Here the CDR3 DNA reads TGTGCCTGGTCAACAGGGTCATTACACTATGGCTACACCTTC. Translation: CAWSTGSLHYGYTF.

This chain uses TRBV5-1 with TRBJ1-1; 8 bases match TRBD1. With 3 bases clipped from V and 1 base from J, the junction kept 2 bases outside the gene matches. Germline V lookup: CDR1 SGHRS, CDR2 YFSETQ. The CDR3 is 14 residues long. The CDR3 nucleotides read TGCGCCAGCAGCTGGGGGACAGGGAACACTGAAGCTTTCTTT. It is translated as CASSWGTGNTEAFF.

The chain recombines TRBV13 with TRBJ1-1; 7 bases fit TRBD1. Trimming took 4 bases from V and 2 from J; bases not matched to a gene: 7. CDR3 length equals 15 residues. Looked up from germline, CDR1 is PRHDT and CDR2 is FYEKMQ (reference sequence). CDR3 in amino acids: CASSSGTAINTEAFF. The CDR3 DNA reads TGTGCCAGCAGCTCCGGGACAGCGATCAACACTGAAGCTTTCTTT.

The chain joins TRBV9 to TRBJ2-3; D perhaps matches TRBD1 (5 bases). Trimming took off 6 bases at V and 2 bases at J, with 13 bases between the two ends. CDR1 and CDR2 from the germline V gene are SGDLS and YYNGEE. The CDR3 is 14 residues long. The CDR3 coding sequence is TGTGCCAGCACATCCCTAGGGGCCACAGATACGCAGTATTTT. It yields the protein CASTSLGATDTQYF.

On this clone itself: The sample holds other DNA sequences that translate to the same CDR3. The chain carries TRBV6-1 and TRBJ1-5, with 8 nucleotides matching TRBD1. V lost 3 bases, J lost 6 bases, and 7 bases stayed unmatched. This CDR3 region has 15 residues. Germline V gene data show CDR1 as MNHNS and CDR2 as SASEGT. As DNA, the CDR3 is TGTGCCAGCAGTGAGGCCTTTCAGGGGGCTCAGCCCCAGCATTTT. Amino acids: CASSEAFQGAQPQHF.

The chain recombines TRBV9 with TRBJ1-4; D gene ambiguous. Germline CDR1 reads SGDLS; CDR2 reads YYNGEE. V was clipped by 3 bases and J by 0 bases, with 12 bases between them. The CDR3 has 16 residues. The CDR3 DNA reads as TGTGCCAGCAGCGCAGCGGGCGGGGCAACTAATGAAAAACTGTTTTTT. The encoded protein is CASSAAGGATNEKLFF. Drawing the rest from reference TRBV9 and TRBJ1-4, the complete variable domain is DSGVTQTPKHLITATGQRVTLRCSPRSGDLSVYWYQQSLDQGLQFLIQYYNGEERAKGNILERFSAQQFPDLHSELNLSSLELGDSALYFCASSAAGGATNEKLFFGSGTQLSVL.

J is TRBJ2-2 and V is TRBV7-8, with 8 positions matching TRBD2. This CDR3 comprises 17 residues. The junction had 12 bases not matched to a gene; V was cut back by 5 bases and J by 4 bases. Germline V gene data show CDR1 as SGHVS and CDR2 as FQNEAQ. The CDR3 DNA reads TGTGCCAGCAGCCGCCGCCCCGGGGGGGCCAGCACCGGGGAGCTGTTTTTT. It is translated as CASSRRPGGASTGELFF.

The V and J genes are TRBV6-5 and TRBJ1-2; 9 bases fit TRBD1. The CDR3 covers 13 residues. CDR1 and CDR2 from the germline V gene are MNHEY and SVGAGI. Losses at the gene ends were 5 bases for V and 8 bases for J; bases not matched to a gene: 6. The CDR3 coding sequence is TGTGCCAGCAGTCCGGGACAGGGATTAGGCTACACCTTC. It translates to CASSPGQGLGYTF.

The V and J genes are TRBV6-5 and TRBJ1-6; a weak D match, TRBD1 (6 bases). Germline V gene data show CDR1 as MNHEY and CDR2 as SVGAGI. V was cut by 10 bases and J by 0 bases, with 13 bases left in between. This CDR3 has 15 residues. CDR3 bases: TGTGCCACGGGACACCAGAGCTCCTATAATTCACCCCTCCACTTT. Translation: CATGHQSSYNSPLHF.

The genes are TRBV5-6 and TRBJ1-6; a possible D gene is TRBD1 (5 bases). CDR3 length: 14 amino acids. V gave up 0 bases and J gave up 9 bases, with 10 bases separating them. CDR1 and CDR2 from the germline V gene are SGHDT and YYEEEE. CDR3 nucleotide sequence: TGTGCCAGCAGCTTGGTCGGGGGTCGTTCACCCCTCCACTTT. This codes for CASSLVGGRSPLHF.

DNA of the CDR3: TGTGCCAGCAGTGATAGGGACAGGGGATATACCGGGGAGCTGTTTTTT. Its protein product is CASSDRDRGYTGELFF. V is TRBV6-1 and J is TRBJ2-2; 10 nucleotides align to TRBD1. This CDR3 comprises 16 residues. V shed 3 bases and J 5 bases; nucleotides not matched to a gene: 6. CDR1 and CDR2 (germline): MNHNS, SASEGT.

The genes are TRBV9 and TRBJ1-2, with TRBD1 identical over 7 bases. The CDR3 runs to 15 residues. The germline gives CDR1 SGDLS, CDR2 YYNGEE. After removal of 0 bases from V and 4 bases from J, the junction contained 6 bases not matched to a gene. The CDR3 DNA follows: TGTGCCAGCAGCGTAGGGGACAGAAGCTTCTATGGCTACACCTTC. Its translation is CASSVGDRSFYGYTF.

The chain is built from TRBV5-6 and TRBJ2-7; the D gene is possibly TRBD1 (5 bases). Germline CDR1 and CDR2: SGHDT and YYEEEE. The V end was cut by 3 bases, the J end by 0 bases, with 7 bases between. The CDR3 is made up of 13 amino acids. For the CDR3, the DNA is TGTGCCAGCAGCTCGGACACCTCCTACGAGCAGTACTTC. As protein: CASSSDTSYEQYF.